These T cell receptor beta chains were read from a single sample in a study of T cells in Graves' hyperthyroidism and ophthalmopathy. TCRdb independently ran MiXCR on the multiplex PCR reads; one entry per CDR3 protein. The sample lists a few hundred thousand distinct CDR3 sequences; approximately 13% were seen once. The sequencing input was blood. These receptors were taken from a man aged 25 to 45 with Graves' hyperthyroidism that later progressed to Graves' ophthalmopathy. The CDR3 runs from the conserved cysteine through the conserved F or W. A D gene is named only where the DNA matches it firmly. Rows may omit the clone size; those that give it use once, few, many or a size class.

TRBJ1-1	NA	NA	TRBV7-8	CASSYGGYLENTEAFF	TGTGCCAGCAGCTATGGAGGGTATTTAGAGAACACTGAAGCTTTCTTT
TRBJ2-3	NA	NA	TRBV10-2	CASSPMGEGADTQYF	TGCGCCAGCAGTCCTATGGGGGAGGGGGCAGATACGCAGTATTTT
TRBJ1-1	NA	NA	TRBV6-1	CASGEMWGGTEAFF	TGTGCCAGCGGTGAAATGTGGGGTGGCACTGAAGCTTTCTTT
TRBJ2-5	NA	NA	TRBV5-1	CASSLGVLTQYF	TGTGCCAGCAGCTTAGGAGTCCTAACCCAGTACTTC
TRBJ1-2	NA	NA	TRBV9	CASSVESGYGYTF	TGTGCCAGCAGCGTAGAATCTGGCTATGGCTACACCTTC
TRBJ1-2	NA	TRBD1	TRBV28	CASSSDRTANYGYTF	TGTGCCAGCAGCTCGGACAGGACAGCTAACTATGGCTACACCTTC
TRBJ2-1	many	TRBD1	TRBV27	CASSLGDRALREQFF	TGTGCCAGCAGTTTGGGGGACAGGGCACTTAGGGAGCAGTTCTTC
TRBJ1-2	few	NA	TRBV9	CASSVDPLANYGYTF	TGTGCCAGCAGCGTAGACCCCCTGGCTAACTATGGCTACACCTTC
TRBJ1-3	many	NA	TRBV2	CASNEDSGNTIYF	TGTGCCAGCAATGAAGACAGCGGAAACACCATATATTTT
TRBJ1-1	few	NA	TRBV6-5	CASSYDVGGWTEAFF	TGTGCCAGCAGTTACGATGTCGGGGGGTGGACTGAAGCTTTCTTT
TRBJ1-5	few	NA	TRBV7-3	CASSSPRYNQPQHF	TGTGCCAGCAGCTCTCCGAGGTACAATCAGCCCCAGCATTTT
TRBJ2-2	many	NA	TRBV3-1	CASSQVGNTGELFF	TGTGCCAGCAGCCAAGTCGGGAACACCGGGGAGCTGTTTTTT
TRBJ1-1	few	NA	TRBV6-1	CAIARGTEAFF	TGTGCCATCGCGAGGGGCACTGAAGCTTTCTTT
TRBJ2-1	few	TRBD2	TRBV5-5	CASSLSGQGTSGSYNEQFF	TGTGCCAGCAGCTTGTCTGGACAGGGGACTAGCGGCTCCTACAATGAGCAGTTCTTC
TRBJ2-1	many	NA	TRBV20-1	CSASTQGLKYEQFF	TGCAGTGCTAGTACCCAGGGGTTGAAGTATGAGCAGTTCTTC
TRBJ2-3	NA	NA	TRBV6-1	CASKLDEADTQYF	TGTGCCAGCAAACTTGACGAGGCAGATACGCAGTATTTT
TRBJ2-7	many	TRBD1	TRBV24-1	CATSGGQGTSNEQYF	TGTGCCACCAGTGGGGGACAGGGGACCTCAAACGAGCAGTACTTC
TRBJ1-3	NA	NA	TRBV7-9	CASSPPRAQGNTIYF	TGTGCCAGCAGCCCTCCCCGGGCGCAAGGAAACACCATATATTTT
TRBJ2-1	NA	NA	TRBV4-1	CASSQVASVGSYNEQFF	TGCGCCAGCAGCCAAGTCGCTAGCGTGGGGTCCTACAATGAGCAGTTCTTC
TRBJ1-5	NA	NA	TRBV4-1	CASSQLTGPNQPQHF	TGCGCCAGCAGCCAGCTGACAGGCCCCAATCAGCCCCAGCATTTT
TRBJ2-3	many	NA	TRBV11-2	CASSLQRINTDTQYF	TGTGCCAGCAGCTTACAAAGGATTAACACAGATACGCAGTATTTT
TRBJ2-2	NA	TRBD2	TRBV12-3/TRBV12-4	CASTYKAVGTSATGELFF	TGTGCCAGCACCTACAAAGCGGTCGGGACTAGCGCCACCGGGGAGCTGTTTTTT
TRBJ1-4	NA	NA	TRBV5-8	CASSLARLFATNEKLFF	TGTGCCAGCAGCTTGGCTCGGCTCTTTGCAACTAATGAAAAACTGTTTTTT
TRBJ1-3	many	NA	TRBV9	CASSGDPAVGNTIYF	TGTGCCAGCAGCGGGGACCCGGCGGTGGGAAACACCATATATTTT
TRBJ1-2	many	NA	TRBV10-3	CAISERSRPYGYTF	TGTGCCATCAGTGAGAGGTCTAGGCCCTATGGCTACACCTTC
TRBJ1-4	NA	NA	TRBV30	CACARQTNEKLFF	TGTGCCTGTGCCCGTCAAACTAATGAAAAACTGTTTTTT
TRBJ1-4	NA	NA	TRBV13	CASSTQGSEKLFF	TGTGCCAGCAGCACACAGGGTTCTGAAAAACTGTTTTTT
TRBJ1-5	many	NA	TRBV12-3/TRBV12-4	CASSLARNQPQHF	TGTGCCAGCAGTTTAGCTAGGAATCAGCCCCAGCATTTT
TRBJ1-1	NA	NA	TRBV6-5	CASSYGRWNTEAFF	TGTGCCAGCAGTTATGGGCGGTGGAACACTGAAGCTTTCTTT
TRBJ2-3	many	TRBD2	TRBV2	CASRRSGGAVADTQYF	TGTGCCAGCAGGAGAAGCGGGGGGGCTGTGGCAGATACGCAGTATTTT
TRBJ2-7	many	TRBD1	TRBV10-3	CAITLTGGANSEQYF	TGTGCCATCACCTTGACAGGGGGCGCAAATTCCGAGCAGTACTTC
TRBJ1-2	NA	NA	TRBV27	CASSLPTGRTAESCYGYTF	TGTGCCAGCAGCTTACCCACTGGGAGAACAGCTGAGTCATGCTATGGCTACACCTTC
TRBJ2-5	NA	NA	TRBV7-9	CASSLILEETQYF	TGTGCCAGCAGCTTAATACTAGAAGAGACCCAGTACTTC
TRBJ1-4	few	NA	TRBV7-2	CASSLVGYSGNEKLFF	TGTGCCAGCAGCTTAGTTGGGTATAGTGGTAATGAAAAACTGTTTTTT
TRBJ1-1	many	TRBD1	TRBV5-1	CASSWADTGGELSTEAFF	TGCGCCAGCAGCTGGGCGGACACAGGGGGTGAACTTTCCACTGAAGCTTTCTTT
TRBJ2-1	many	NA	TRBV28	CASFPGQTYNEQFF	TGTGCCAGCTTCCCGGGCCAAACCTACAATGAGCAGTTCTTC
TRBJ2-5	NA	NA	TRBV9	CASSVGAYMNQETQYF	TGTGCCAGCAGCGTAGGGGCCTATATGAACCAAGAGACCCAGTACTTC
TRBJ2-3	many	TRBD2	TRBV11-3	CASSQGTSGATDTQYF	TGTGCCAGCAGCCAGGGGACTAGCGGGGCCACAGATACGCAGTATTTT
TRBJ2-2	NA	NA	TRBV19	CASRPLGGERDGELFF	TGTGCCAGCAGGCCGCTTGGAGGGGAAAGGGACGGGGAGCTGTTTTTT
TRBJ1-6	NA	NA	TRBV28	CASSFQSYNSPLHF	TGTGCCAGCAGTTTTCAGTCCTATAATTCACCCCTCCACTTT
TRBJ2-7	many	NA	TRBV20-1	CSAREGARQVEQYF	TGCAGTGCTAGAGAAGGGGCCCGCCAGGTCGAGCAGTACTTC
TRBJ2-7	NA	NA	TRBV4-2	CASSQALVYEQYF	TGTGCCAGCAGCCAAGCGCTCGTTTACGAGCAGTACTTC
TRBJ1-6	many	NA	TRBV5-1	CASSLAFLGSPLHF	TGCGCCAGCAGCTTGGCCTTTTTAGGGTCACCCCTCCACTTT
TRBJ2-1	NA	TRBD2	TRBV7-9	CASSLGRRGGLFYNEQFF	TGTGCCAGCAGCTTAGGTCGGCGGGGGGGCCTTTTTTACAATGAGCAGTTCTTC
TRBJ2-4	NA	TRBD1	TRBV19	CASSPIYQKKQGAAKNIQYF	TGTGCCAGTAGCCCCATCTATCAAAAGAAACAGGGGGCGGCCAAAAACATTCAGTACTTC
TRBJ1-2	many	NA	TRBV2	CASSGAEDYGYTF	TGTGCCAGCAGTGGAGCAGAAGACTATGGCTACACCTTC
TRBJ2-7	many	NA	TRBV3-1	CASSRGETYEQYF	TGTGCCAGCAGCCGAGGGGAAACCTACGAGCAGTACTTC
TRBJ2-3	few	NA	TRBV6-4	CASSDSRSTGADTQYF	TGTGCCAGCAGTGACTCGAGGTCCACGGGGGCAGATACGCAGTATTTT
TRBJ1-4	few	TRBD1	TRBV10-2	CASSDWGTGDEKLFF	TGCGCCAGCAGTGATTGGGGGACAGGGGATGAAAAACTGTTTTTT
TRBJ2-5	many	NA	TRBV30	CAWIGRDQETQYF	TGTGCCTGGATAGGTCGGGACCAAGAGACCCAGTACTTC
TRBJ2-5	NA	TRBD1	TRBV2	CASSYYVGTGYQETQYF	TGTGCCAGCAGTTACTACGTGGGGACAGGGTACCAAGAGACCCAGTACTTC
TRBJ2-1	many	NA	TRBV5-1	CASSLGRGGYNEQFF	TGCGCCAGCAGCTTGGGCAGGGGAGGGTACAATGAGCAGTTCTTC